This TCR beta chain was identified in a study of blood T cells in healthy people across ages. About this clonotype itself: Its antigen is undetermined.

The CDR3 runs 15 residues. Germline assignment: CDR1 DFQATT and CDR2 SNEGSKA (reference sequence). Study results and limitations: Greater diversity and more naive CD4+ cells were seen in long-lived donors than in aged donors.

For the second PCR, which ran for about 7 to 11 cycles, a sample-barcoded 5' primer and a J-beta primer mix were used. TCRdb re-derived calls from the 5' RACE reads in MiXCR, one entry per CDR3 protein. The profile shows 450,000 to 700,000 distinct CDR3 sequences, about 25% of them singletons. The genes are TRBV20-1 and TRBJ2-5; 10 bases align to TRBD2. The assigned J gene may be wrong: the sequence end matches TRBJ2-1 better. The clonotype comes from a woman in her 70s in good health. Sequences were obtained from blood. CDR3 bases: TGCAGTGCTCGCCGTGGAGCGGGGGGGCGGGGTGAGCAGTTCTTC. Its protein is CSARRGAGGRGEQFF.